This T cell receptor (beta chain) was obtained from a study of T cell clonotyping in hematopoietic cell transplantation. Findings of the study overall: Recipient TCR diversity dropped after transplant; expanded clonotypes rose from day 30 to 180. Few recipient clonotypes overlapped donors; over 95% were de novo at given depth. Graft donor and pretransplant recipient Inverse Simpson Index values predicted broader posttransplant TCR diversity. No sorting was done, leaving CD4 and CD8 contributions mixed.

Germline V gene lookup returns CDR1 SGDLS and CDR2 YYNGEE. The ends lost 4 bases at V and 8 bases at J; junction bases unmatched: 13. This CDR3 region has 16 residues. Profiling relied on immunoSEQ multiplex PCR, and the TCRdb table lists in-frame clones only, not all of them. Of 15,000 to 20,000 clones in the sample, 70% to 90% are singletons; the top ten hold 3.5% to 4.5%. Concerning this clone: The target antigen is unknown.

The TCR was taken from a woman aged 40 to 49 in good health. Some clones in this sample may be carry-over from other donors' samples. Sequencing used peripheral blood mononuclear cells. J is TRBJ2-2 and V is TRBV9; 8 bases match TRBD2. CDR3 amino acids: CASSTERLARVGELFF. CDR3 DNA: TGTGCCAGCAGCACAGAACGACTAGCGAGGGTTGGGGAGCTGTTTTTT.